This entry concerns a single TCR beta chain. As yet, its antigen is unknown. Partitioning of CD4+ cells yielded a CD45RA+ naive subset and a CD45RA-negative memory subset. Each PCR replicate from the sorted subsets contained about 200 ng DNA, which is about 30,000 T cell genomes. TCRdb's copy holds only in-frame clones and misses some; the assay was immunoSEQ multiplex PCR. The sample lists millions of clones, 90% to 95% seen once, with roughly 0.14% in the top ten. This entry belongs to a study of shared clonotypes between healthy human individuals. At the level of the study: Donor composition was a couple of women and a few men, aged 18 to 49. Study-wide points: Clonotype sharing among donors was thought likely to change with sequencing depth.

V lost 3 bases and J 6 bases, leaving 6 bases between the germline ends. CDR3 length equals 13 residues. The germline gives CDR1 WSHSY, CDR2 SAAADI. The sequence was obtained from a man aged 18 to 30 in good health. The V call is TRBV10-2, the J call TRBJ1-6; D not resolved. Sequenced input: naive CD4+ T cells sorted from blood. The subset is: CD45RA+ positively selected. The DNA of the CDR3 is TGCGCCAGCAGTGAAGGGTTTAATTCACCCCTCCACTTT. It is translated as CASSEGFNSPLHF.